Below, one T cell receptor beta chain is given with its context. Its antigen is still unknown. The primer mix had 60 Vbeta and 13 Jbeta primers. Repertoires were generated with immunoSEQ multiplex PCR, while TCRdb's copy carries only in-frame clones and drops some. The sample comprises about 180,000 clones, roughly 79% of which are singletons, and just under 3% rests with the top ten. Germline assignment: CDR1 DFQATT and CDR2 SNEGSKA (reference sequence). The ends were cut back, 6 bases at V and 8 bases at J, with 11 bases in the middle. There are 11 residues in the CDR3. At sampling all donors were nominally healthy, likely with unrecorded immune exposures. The record originates from a study of cytomegalovirus exposure and HLA in healthy donors. The study, taken as a whole, reports: The authors enumerated over 150 TCR beta chains as linked to cytomegalovirus.

The chain combines TRBV20-1 with TRBJ1-5; D is possibly TRBD1 (5 bases). The sequence was obtained from a male donor in good health and CMV-seronegative. Sequencing was performed on PBMCs. CDR3 residues: CSAGRAEPQHF. CDR3 coding DNA: TGCAGTGCGGGCAGGGCGGAGCCCCAGCATTTT.